This T cell receptor (beta chain) was obtained from a study of CD8 T cells in ankylosing spondylitis. Study-level points and caveats: Significantly higher representation of disease-linked clones was reported for matched ankylosing spondylitis synovial fluid. For ankylosing spondylitis blood, a TCR beta motif of several highly homologous variants appeared characteristic. Clones linked with disease were CD8+ and fairly uncommon in the peripheral blood. In synovial fluid and blood from reactive arthritis, some motif variants were previously reported.

V gave up 2 bases and J gave up 10 bases, with 14 bases separating them. The CDR3 spans 13 residues. Germline lookup yields CDR1 DFQATT and CDR2 SNEGSKA (reference sequence). Library preparation for TCR beta used quantitative 5'-RACE with molecular barcodes. Via MiXCR, TCRdb re-called the 5' RACE reads, giving one row per CDR3 protein. This sample has some 840,000 distinct CDR3 sequences, with 12% found just once. Notes on this clonotype: Its antigen is not known.

The sequenced material came from blood, either unsorted or a sorted T cell fraction (not recorded which). This sequence joins TRBV20-1 and TRBJ1-4; D ambiguous. This TCR was sampled from a male donor with ankylosing spondylitis. The CDR3 DNA follows: TGCAGTGCTAGAAGTCCCCCCGCAGGAAAACTGTTTTTT. Translation gives CSARSPPAGKLFF.